The clone carrying this TCR beta chain came up many times. The CDR3 is 17 residues long. Trimming cost V 3 bases and J 4 bases; bases outside gene matches: 12. Germline loops: CDR1 SNHLY, CDR2 FYNNEI. From RNA transcripts, TCR beta CDR3 regions were amplified. Initially, a first-round RT-PCR of the TCR CDR3 employed the HTBI primer set. A single record per CDR3 protein comes from TCRdb applying MiXCR to the multiplex PCR reads. The sample yields 450,000 to 650,000 distinct CDR3 sequences, more than 15% seen once. This entry is derived from a study of T cells in Graves' hyperthyroidism and ophthalmopathy.

The TCR comes from a woman aged 18 to 35 with Graves' ophthalmopathy. Material for sequencing was blood. The rearrangement uses TRBV2 and TRBJ2-3; 8 nucleotides align to TRBD2. This CDR3 is CASSDVWASGGPDTQYF. DNA of the CDR3: TGTGCCAGCAGTGACGTCTGGGCGTCGGGAGGGCCAGATACGCAGTATTTT.